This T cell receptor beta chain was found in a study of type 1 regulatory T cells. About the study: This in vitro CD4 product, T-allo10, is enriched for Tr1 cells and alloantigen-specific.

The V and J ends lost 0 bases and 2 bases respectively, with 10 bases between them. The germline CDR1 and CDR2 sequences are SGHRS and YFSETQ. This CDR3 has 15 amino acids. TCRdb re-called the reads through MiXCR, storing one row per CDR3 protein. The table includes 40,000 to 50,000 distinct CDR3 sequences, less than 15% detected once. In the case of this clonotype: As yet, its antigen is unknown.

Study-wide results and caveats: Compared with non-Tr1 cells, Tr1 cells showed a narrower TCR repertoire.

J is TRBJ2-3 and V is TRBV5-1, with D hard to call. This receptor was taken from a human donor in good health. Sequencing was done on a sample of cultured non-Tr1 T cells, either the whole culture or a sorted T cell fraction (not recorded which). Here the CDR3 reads CASSLERLITDTQYF. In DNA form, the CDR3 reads TGCGCCAGCAGCTTGGAGAGGCTTATCACAGATACGCAGTATTTT.